Sequencing of this T cell receptor (beta chain) was carried out in a study of cytomegalovirus exposure and HLA in healthy donors. Study-level results: The dataset shows that most TCR sequences were rare, while some public TCRs occurred in many donors. Most likely, a cluster of highly shared sequence variants arose as a sequencing artifact.

Use of 60 Vbeta and 13 Jbeta primers characterized the PCR. The repertoire was sequenced with immunoSEQ multiplex PCR; TCRdb's copy has only in-frame clones and lacks some. The repertoire holds hundreds of thousands of clones, with 76% as singletons. This CDR3 comprises 15 residues. Germline V gene lookup returns CDR1 MNHNY and CDR2 SVGAGI (reference sequence). The V segment lost 8 bases and the J segment 0 bases; nucleotides outside the gene matches: 7. Comments on this clone: What it binds is not known.

The sample comprised PBMCs. This sequence originates from a man between 18 and 29 years old in good health and CMV-seronegative. V is TRBV6-6 and J is TRBJ1-5; 7 bases line up with TRBD1. The CDR3 region is CASGWTGYSNQPQHF. The CDR3 DNA follows: TGTGCCAGCGGATGGACAGGATATAGCAATCAGCCCCAGCATTTT.